This passage covers 2 T cell receptor beta chains from one sample sequenced in a study of blood T cell repertoires in COVID-19 (dated by TCRdb to the early 2020s). The library was built by means of the immunoSEQ multiplex PCR assay. Drawn from immuneACCESS, this table holds only the in-frame rearrangements with V and J called that TCRdb kept. Clones are partly lost; checked studies trace under half to an unresolved V gene and leave the rest unexplained. The sample has 120,000 to 150,000 clones on record, over 80% of them singletons. The top ten hold less than 0.95% of the sample. The sample consisted of peripheral blood. Receptor source: a woman between 45 and 65 years old with acute or convalescent COVID-19.

This clone has more than one count but fewer than ten. V gene TRBV7-3 combines with J gene TRBJ1-1; 10 bases map to TRBD1. The CDR3 consists of 12 residues. Germline CDR1 and CDR2: SGHTA and FQGTGA. Germline trimming cut 5 bases from V and 11 bases from J; bases unmatched to any gene: 5. The DNA for the CDR3 is TGTGCCAGCAGCCCCGGGACAGGGGACGCTTTCTTT. It specifies CASSPGTGDAFF.

V gene TRBV7-9 combines with J gene TRBJ2-7; D is unclear. The CDR3 spans 15 residues. Trimming took 1 base from V and 5 from J, leaving 15 bases between them. Germline values: CDR1 SEHNR, CDR2 FQNEAQ (reference sequence). The CDR3 spells CASSLGSTNPHEQYF. CDR3 DNA sequence: TGTGCCAGCAGCTTAGGTAGCACAAACCCCCACGAGCAGTACTTC.